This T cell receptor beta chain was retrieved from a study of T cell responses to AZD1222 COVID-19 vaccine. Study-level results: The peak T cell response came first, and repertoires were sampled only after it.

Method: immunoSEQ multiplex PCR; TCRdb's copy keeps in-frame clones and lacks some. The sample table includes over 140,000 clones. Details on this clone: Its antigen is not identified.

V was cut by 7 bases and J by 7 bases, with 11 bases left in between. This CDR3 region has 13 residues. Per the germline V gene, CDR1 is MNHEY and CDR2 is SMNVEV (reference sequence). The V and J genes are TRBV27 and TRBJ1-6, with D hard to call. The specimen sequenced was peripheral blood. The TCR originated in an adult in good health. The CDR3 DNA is TGTGCCAGCACCCGCGGACTCAATTCACCCCTCCACTTT. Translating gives CASTRGLNSPLHF.